In its sample, the clone carrying this TCR beta chain was seen a few times. What it recognizes is unknown. The junction and the germline gene differ at one end; a read error may be behind it. This entry belongs to a study of tumor-infiltrating lymphocytes in primary liver carcinoma. Looking at the study overall: Sample counts of productive TCRbeta reads spanned roughly 3.65 to 8 million; these counts were similar across tissue types.

Study-level points and caveats: Merely some 8-24% of top clones spanned all five tumor regions. Tumor region pairs outstripped tumor-adjacent and tumor-blood pairs in overlap.

The V gene's germline CDR1 is LGHNA and CDR2 YSLEER. The CDR3 is 15 amino acids. For each extraction, RNA and DNA were obtained together from 20-30 mg of unsorted bulk tissue. Constant-region priming of roughly 500 ng total RNA yielded TCR beta cDNA. Each TCR beta library was derived from three nested multiplex PCR rounds that employed slightly modified ARM-PCR. Amplification in the first two PCR rounds was performed using TRBV1-TRBV30 forward primers and a C-beta reverse primer for roughly 9 cycles each. TCRdb itself ran the multiplex PCR reads through MiXCR, one entry per CDR3 protein. The profile shows about 66,000 distinct CDR3 sequences, 71% of them singletons.

V is TRBV4-3 and J is TRBJ1-5, with D perhaps TRBD1 (5 bases). Sequenced material: liver tumor tissue from sampling region 4. Subset in this sample: tumor region T4, right-lateral pole. The sequence was obtained from a man in his forties with primary liver carcinoma and hepatitis B virus infection. The CDR3 here is CGSSHDFTGDRPQHF. Written as DNA, the CDR3 is TGCGGCAGCAGCCATGATTTCACGGGCGACAGGCCCCAGCATTTT.